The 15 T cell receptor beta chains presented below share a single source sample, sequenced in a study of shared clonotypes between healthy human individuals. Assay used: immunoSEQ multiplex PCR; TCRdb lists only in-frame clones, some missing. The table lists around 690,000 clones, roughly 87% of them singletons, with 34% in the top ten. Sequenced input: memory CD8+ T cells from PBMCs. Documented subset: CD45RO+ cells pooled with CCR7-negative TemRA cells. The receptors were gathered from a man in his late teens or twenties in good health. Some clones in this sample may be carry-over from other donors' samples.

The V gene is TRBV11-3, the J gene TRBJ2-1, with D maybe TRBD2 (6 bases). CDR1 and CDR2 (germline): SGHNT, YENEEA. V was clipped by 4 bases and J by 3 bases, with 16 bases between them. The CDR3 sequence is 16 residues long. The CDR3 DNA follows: TGTGCCAGCAGCTCCGGCCGTATTAGCGGCTACAATGAGCAGTTCTTC. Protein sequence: CASSSGRISGYNEQFF.

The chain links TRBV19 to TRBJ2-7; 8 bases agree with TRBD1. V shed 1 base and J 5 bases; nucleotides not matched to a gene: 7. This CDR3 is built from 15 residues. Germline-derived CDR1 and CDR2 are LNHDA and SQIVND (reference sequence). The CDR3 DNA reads TGTGCCAGTAGTATAGTCCCAGGGGGCGGAAACGAGCAGTACTTC. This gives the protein CASSIVPGGGNEQYF.

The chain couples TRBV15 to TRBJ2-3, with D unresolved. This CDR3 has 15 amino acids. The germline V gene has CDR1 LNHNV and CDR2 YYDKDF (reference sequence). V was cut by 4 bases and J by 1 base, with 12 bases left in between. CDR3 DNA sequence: TGTGCCACCAGCACCTCCTGGCCGGGCACAGATACGCAGTATTTT. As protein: CATSTSWPGTDTQYF.

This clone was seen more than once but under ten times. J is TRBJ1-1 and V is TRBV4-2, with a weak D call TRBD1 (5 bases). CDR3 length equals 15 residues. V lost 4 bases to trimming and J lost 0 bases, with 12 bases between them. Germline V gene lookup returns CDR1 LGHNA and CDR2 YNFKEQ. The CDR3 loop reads CASSRPRGVNTEAFF. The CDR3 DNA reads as TGTGCCAGCAGCCGTCCGCGGGGCGTGAACACTGAAGCTTTCTTT.

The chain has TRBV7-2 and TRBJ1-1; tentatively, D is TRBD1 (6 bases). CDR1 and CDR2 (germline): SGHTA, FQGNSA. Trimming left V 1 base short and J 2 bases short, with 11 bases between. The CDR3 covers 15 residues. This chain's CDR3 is CASSLVGGGNTEAFF. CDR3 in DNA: TGTGCCAGCAGCTTAGTCGGGGGCGGAAACACTGAAGCTTTCTTT.

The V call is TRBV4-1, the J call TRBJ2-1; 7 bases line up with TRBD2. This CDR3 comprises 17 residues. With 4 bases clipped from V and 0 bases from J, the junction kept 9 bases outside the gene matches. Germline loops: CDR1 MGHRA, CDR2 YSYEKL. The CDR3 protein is CASSLQLARSSYNEQFF. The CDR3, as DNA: TGCGCCAGCAGCCTCCAACTAGCGCGGAGCTCCTACAATGAGCAGTTCTTC.

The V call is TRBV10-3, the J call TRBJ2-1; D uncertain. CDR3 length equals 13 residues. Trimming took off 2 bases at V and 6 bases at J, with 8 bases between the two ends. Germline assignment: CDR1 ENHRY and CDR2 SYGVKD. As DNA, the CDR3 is TGTGCCATCAGTGAGGGTCATCCCAATGAGCAGTTCTTC. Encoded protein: CAISEGHPNEQFF.

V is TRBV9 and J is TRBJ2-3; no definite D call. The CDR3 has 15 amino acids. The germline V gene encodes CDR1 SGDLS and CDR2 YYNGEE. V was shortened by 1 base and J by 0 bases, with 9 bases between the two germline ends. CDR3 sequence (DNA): TGTGCCAGCAGCGTAAAACGGATCAGCACAGATACGCAGTATTTT. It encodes CASSVKRISTDTQYF.

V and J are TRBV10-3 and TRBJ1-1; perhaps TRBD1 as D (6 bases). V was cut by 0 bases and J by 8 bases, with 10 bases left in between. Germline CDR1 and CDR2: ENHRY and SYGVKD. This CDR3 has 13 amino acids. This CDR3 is CAISESRGLEAFF. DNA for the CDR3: TGTGCCATCAGTGAGTCCAGGGGACTGGAAGCTTTCTTT.

The CDR3 DNA reads as TGTGCCAGCGCCAAAACGAACACCAAGGCAGGAGACTCTGGGGCCAACGTCCTGACTTTC. It specifies CASAKTNTKAGDSGANVLTF. The chain employs TRBV5-4 and TRBJ2-6; D unresolved. CDR1 and CDR2 from the germline V gene are SGHNT and YYREEE (reference sequence). V was pared by 7 bases and J by 0 bases, with 26 bases between. The CDR3 runs 20 residues.

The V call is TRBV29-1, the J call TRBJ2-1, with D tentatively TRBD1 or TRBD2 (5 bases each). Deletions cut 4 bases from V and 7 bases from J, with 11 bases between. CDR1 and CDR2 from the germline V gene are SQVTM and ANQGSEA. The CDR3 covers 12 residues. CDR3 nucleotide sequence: TGCAGCGTTGCCCCGGGGACGAATGAGCAGTTCTTC. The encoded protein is CSVAPGTNEQFF.

The CDR3 is CASSRPTYYGYTF. The CDR3 bases are TGTGCCAGCAGCCGCCCGACATACTATGGCTACACCTTC. The chain recombines TRBV28 with TRBJ1-2; D ambiguous. In germline, CDR1 is MDHEN, CDR2 SYDVKM. Trimming stripped 6 bases from V and 3 bases from J, with 11 bases between. This CDR3 spans 13 amino acids.

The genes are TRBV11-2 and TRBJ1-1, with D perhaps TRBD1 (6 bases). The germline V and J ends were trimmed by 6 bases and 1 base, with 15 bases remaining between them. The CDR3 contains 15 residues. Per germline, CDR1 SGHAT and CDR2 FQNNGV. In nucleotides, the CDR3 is TGTGCCAGCAGACACCACAGGGAAACGAACACTGAAGCTTTCTTT. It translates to CASRHHRETNTEAFF.

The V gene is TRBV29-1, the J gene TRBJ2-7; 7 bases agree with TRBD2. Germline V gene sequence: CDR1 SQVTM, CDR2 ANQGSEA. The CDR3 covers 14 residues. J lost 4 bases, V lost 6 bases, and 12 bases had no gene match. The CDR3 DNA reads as TGCAGCGTGACAGTACGGGAGGCAGGTTACGAGCAGTACTTC. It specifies CSVTVREAGYEQYF.

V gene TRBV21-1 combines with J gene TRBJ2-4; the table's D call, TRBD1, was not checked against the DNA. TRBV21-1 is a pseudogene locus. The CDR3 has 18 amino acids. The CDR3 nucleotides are TGTGCCAGCAGCAAAAGCCTTTACAGGGGAAAGGCCAAAAACATTCAGTACTTC. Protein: CASSKSLYRGKAKNIQYF.